This TCR beta chain appears in the sequencing data of a study of read filtering for tumor transcriptome and immune sequencing. On the study more broadly: Among patients, 17 to 20 were male and some 15 female, aged about 45 to 80 (mean roughly 64). 8 patients were R-ISS I, 16 were R-ISS II, 6 or 7 were R-ISS III. General study findings and limits: Dropping single-read clonotypes raised IR-seq and RNA-seq shared-clonotype correlation. This fraction held mixed bone marrow immune cells after CD138-negative sorting.

About this clonotype: The antigen is undetermined. The germline gene is not matched at one end of the junction; a read error may be the cause.

Germline CDR1 DFQATT, CDR2 SNEGSKA (reference sequence). The CDR3 runs to 14 residues. Molecular barcoded adaptors covering alpha/delta and beta/gamma chains were used on about 390 ng RNA. TCRdb re-called the reads through MiXCR, storing one row per CDR3 protein. The sample carries around 25,000 distinct CDR3 sequences, approximately 22% recorded once. The chain carries TRBV20-1 and TRBJ2-1, with TRBD2 matching over 8 bases. The sequenced material came from a population of CD138-negative cells sorted from bone marrow. This receptor was obtained from a donor at least 40 years old with multiple myeloma. The CDR3 DNA sequence: TGCAGTGCTAGGGCGGGGACTAGTTTACGTGAGCAGCTCTTC. It yields the protein CSARAGTSLREQLF.